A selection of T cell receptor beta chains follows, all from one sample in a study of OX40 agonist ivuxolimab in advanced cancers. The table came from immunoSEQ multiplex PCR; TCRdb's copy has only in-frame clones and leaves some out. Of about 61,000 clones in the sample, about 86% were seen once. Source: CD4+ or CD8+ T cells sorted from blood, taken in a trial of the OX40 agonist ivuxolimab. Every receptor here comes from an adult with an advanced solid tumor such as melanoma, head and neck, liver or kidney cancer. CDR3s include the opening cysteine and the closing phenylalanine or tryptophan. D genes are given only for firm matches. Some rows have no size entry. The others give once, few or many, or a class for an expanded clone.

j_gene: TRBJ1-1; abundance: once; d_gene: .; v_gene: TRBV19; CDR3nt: TGTGCCAGTATTGCTACAATGGGGCTCAGAAATACTGAAGCTTTCTTT; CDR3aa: CASIATMGLRNTEAFF
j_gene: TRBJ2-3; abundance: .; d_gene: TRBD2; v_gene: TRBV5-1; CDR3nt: TGCGCCAGCAGCCTTCCCCGGACTAGCGGGGCTGGAGATACGCAGTATTTT; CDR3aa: CASSLPRTSGAGDTQYF
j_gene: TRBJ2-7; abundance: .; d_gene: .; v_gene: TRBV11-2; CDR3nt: TGTGCCAGCAGCTTATCGATTCTCTACGAGCAGTACTTC; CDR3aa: CASSLSILYEQYF
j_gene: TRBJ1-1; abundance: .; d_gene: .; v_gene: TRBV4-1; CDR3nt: TGCGCCAGCAGAGTCTTGCTCGGTTCCGCCAGGTTGGGGAACACTGAAGCTTTCTTT; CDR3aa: CASRVLLGSARLGNTEAFF
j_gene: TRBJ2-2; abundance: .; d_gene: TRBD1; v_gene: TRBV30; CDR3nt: TGTGCCTGGAGTGGGGGGACAGTCACCGGGGAGCTGTTTTTT; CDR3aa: CAWSGGTVTGELFF
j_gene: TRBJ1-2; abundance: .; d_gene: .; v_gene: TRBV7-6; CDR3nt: TGTGCCAGCAGCTTAGGTGCGGGGGCAGGTGGCTACACCTTC; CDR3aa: CASSLGAGAGGYTF
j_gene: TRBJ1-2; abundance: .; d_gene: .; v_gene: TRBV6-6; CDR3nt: TGTGCCAGCAGTTACTCGCGCGCAGGGGCGTGGGGCTACACCTTC; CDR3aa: CASSYSRAGAWGYTF
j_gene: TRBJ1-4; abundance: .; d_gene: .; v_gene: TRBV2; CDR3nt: TGTGCCAGCAGGCGAAGGGACCGCGGTGAAAAACTGTTTTTT; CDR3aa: CASRRRDRGEKLFF
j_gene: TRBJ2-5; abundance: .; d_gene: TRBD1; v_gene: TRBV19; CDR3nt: TGTGCCAGTAAAAACGGACAGGGGTACCAAGAGACCCAGTACTTC; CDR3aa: CASKNGQGYQETQYF
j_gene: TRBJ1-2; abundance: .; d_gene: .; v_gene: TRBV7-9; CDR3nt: TGTGCCAGCAGCTTCCTCCCCCGCTATGGCTACACCTTC; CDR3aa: CASSFLPRYGYTF
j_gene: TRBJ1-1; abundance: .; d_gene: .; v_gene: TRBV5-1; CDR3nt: TGCGCCAGCAGACCGGGTACAGGGAACACTGAAGCTTTCTTT; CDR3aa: CASRPGTGNTEAFF
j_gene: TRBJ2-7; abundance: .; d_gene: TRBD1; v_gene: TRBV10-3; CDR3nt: TGTGCCATACGACAGGGGATGATGTCCTACGAGCAGTACTTC; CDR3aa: CAIRQGMMSYEQYF
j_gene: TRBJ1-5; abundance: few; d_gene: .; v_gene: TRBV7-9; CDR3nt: TGTGCCAGCAGCTTAGCGGCCTGGGGGCCCCAGCATTTT; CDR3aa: CASSLAAWGPQHF
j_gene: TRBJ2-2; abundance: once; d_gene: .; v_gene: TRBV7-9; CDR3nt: TGTGCCAGCAGCGCCCGTGAGGAGGAGGTCGGGGAGCTGTTTTTT; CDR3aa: CASSAREEEVGELFF
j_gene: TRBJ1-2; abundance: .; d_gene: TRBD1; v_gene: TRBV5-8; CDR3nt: TGTGCCAGCAGCTTGGCCGGGACAGGGAGATATGGCTACACCTTC; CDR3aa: CASSLAGTGRYGYTF
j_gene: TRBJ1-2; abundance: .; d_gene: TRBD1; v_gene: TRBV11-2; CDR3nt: TGTGCCAGCAGCTTAGTTTCCCCCCGTACGACAGGGAACTATGGCTACACCTTC; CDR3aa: CASSLVSPRTTGNYGYTF
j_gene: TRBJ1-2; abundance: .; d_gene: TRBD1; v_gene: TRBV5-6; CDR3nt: TGTGCCAGCAGCCTAGACAGGGGGCATGGCTACACCTTC; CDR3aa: CASSLDRGHGYTF